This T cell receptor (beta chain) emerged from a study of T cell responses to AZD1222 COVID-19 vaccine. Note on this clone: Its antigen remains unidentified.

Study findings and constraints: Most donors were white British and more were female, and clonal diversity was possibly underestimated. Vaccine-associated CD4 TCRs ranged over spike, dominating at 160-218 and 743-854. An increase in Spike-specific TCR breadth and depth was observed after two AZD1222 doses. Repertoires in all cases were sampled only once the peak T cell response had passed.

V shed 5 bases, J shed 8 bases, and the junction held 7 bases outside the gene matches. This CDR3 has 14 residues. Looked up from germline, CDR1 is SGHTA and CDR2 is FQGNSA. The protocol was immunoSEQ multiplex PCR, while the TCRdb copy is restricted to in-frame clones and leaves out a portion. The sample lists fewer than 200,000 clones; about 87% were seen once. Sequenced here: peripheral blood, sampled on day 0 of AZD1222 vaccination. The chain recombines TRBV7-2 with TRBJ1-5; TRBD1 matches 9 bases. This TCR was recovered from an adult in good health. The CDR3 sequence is CASSVDRGGKPQHF. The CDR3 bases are TGTGCCAGCAGCGTGGACAGGGGCGGGAAGCCCCAGCATTTT.